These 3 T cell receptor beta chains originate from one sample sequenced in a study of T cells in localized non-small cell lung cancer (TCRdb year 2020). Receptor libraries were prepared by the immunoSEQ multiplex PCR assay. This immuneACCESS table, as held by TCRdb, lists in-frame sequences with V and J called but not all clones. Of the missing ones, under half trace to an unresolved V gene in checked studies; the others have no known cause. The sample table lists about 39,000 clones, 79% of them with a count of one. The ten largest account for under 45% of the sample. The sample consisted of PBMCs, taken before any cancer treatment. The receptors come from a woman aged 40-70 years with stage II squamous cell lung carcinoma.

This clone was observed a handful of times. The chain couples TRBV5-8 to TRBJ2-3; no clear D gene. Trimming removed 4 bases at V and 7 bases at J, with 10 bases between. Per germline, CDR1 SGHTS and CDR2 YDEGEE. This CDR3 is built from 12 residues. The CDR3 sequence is CASSPDGYTQYF. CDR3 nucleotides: TGTGCCAGCAGCCCGGACGGGTATACGCAGTATTTT.

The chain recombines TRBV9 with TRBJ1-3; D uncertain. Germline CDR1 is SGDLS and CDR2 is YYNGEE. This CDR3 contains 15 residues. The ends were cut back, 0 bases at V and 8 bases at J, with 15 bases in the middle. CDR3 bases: TGTGCCAGCAGCGTAGATGCGGACCGTCAGGACACCATATATTTT. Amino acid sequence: CASSVDADRQDTIYF.

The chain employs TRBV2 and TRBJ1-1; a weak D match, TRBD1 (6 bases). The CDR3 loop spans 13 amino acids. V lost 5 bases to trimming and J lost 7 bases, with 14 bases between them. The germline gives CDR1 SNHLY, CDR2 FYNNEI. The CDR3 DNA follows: TGTGCCAGCAGTTGGACAGAGATACGTGAAGCTTTCTTT. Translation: CASSWTEIREAFF.